Following are 32 T cell receptor beta chains from one sample sequenced in a study of neoadjuvant anti-PD-1 for oral cavity cancer. Produced via immunoSEQ multiplex PCR; TCRdb's table is partial and in-frame only. Of 12,000 or so clones listed, around 75% are singletons. The sample's time point: after neoadjuvant nivolumab, at surgical resection. Sequences were derived from PBMCs, sampled after nivolumab (anti-PD-1) treatment. The source is a person aged 35-79 years with oral cavity squamous cell carcinoma.

This chain connects TRBV11-3 to TRBJ1-1; no clear D gene. The CDR3 runs to 15 residues. Germline V gene sequence: CDR1 SGHNT, CDR2 YENEEA. Trimming left V 5 bases short and J 0 bases short, with 13 bases between. The CDR3, as DNA: TGTGCCAGCAGCCCCAACAGCAATCTGAACACTGAAGCTTTCTTT. As protein: CASSPNSNLNTEAFF.

The V call is TRBV6-5, the J call TRBJ2-3; D is possibly TRBD1 (5 bases). Trimming took 6 bases from V and 2 from J, leaving 6 bases between them. The V gene's germline CDR1 is MNHEY and CDR2 SVGAGI. CDR3 length: 12 amino acids. CDR3 region: CASRTDTDTQYF. As DNA, the CDR3 is TGTGCCAGCAGGACAGACACAGATACGCAGTATTTT.

The CDR3 is CASSSPGRAAWNTEAFF. CDR3 nucleotide sequence: TGTGCCAGTAGTAGCCCAGGGAGGGCAGCGTGGAACACTGAAGCTTTCTTT. V usage is TRBV19 and J usage is TRBJ1-1; possible D gene TRBD1, 5 bases. CDR1 is LNHDA, CDR2 SQIVND, per germline (reference sequence). This CDR3 contains 17 residues. Trimming pared 4 bases from V and 1 base from J, leaving 19 bases between.

This clone appeared a single time. The chain has TRBV18 and TRBJ1-4; TRBD1 might be the D (6 bases). The V gene lost 0 bases and the J gene lost 7 bases, with 12 bases spanning the gap. This CDR3 has 15 amino acids. Germline V gene data show CDR1 as KGHSH and CDR2 as LQKENI. CDR3 loop: CASSPPSGESEKLFF. The CDR3 region has the DNA TGTGCCAGCTCACCACCGTCAGGGGAAAGTGAAAAACTGTTTTTT.

The rearrangement joins TRBV7-8 to TRBJ2-7; perhaps TRBD2 as D (5 bases). Germline V gene sequence: CDR1 SGHVS, CDR2 FQNEAQ. The CDR3 is 15 residues long. Trimming removed 2 bases from V and 0 bases from J, with 11 bases in between. The CDR3 reads CASSLRRLTSYEQYF. CDR3 in DNA: TGTGCCAGCAGCTTAAGGCGACTAACCTCCTACGAGCAGTACTTC.

The V call is TRBV28, the J call TRBJ1-5; D call uncertain. With 1 base removed from V and 7 bases from J, the gap between germline ends came to 17 bases. This CDR3 comprises 16 residues. Germline CDR1 and CDR2: MDHEN and SYDVKM. CDR3 DNA sequence: TGTGCCAGCAGTTTATTTACAGTAAAAGCCGAGCAGCCCCAGCATTTT. This translates into CASSLFTVKAEQPQHF.

CDR3 nucleotides: TGCGCCAGCAGCTTGGGTGGGGCGAGGTATGGAAACACCATATATTTT. This sequence encodes CASSLGGARYGNTIYF. The chain employs TRBV5-1 and TRBJ1-3; possible D gene TRBD1, 5 bases. The CDR3 totals 16 residues. Per germline, CDR1 SGHRS and CDR2 YFSETQ. Deletions cut 0 bases from V and 3 bases from J, with 13 bases between. The full variable domain, with the rest looked up from reference TRBV5-1 and TRBJ1-3, is KAGVTQTPRYLIKTRGQQVTLSCSPISGHRSVSWYQQTPGQGLQFLFEYFSETQRNKGNFPGRFSGRQFSNSRSEMNVSTLELGDSALYLCASSLGGARYGNTIYFGEGSWLTVV.

The V and J genes are TRBV5-1 and TRBJ2-7; 7 bases are a match to TRBD2. CDR3 length: 14 amino acids. Germline CDR1 is SGHRS and CDR2 is YFSETQ. After removal of 5 bases from V and 1 base from J, the junction contained 6 bases not matched to a gene. The CDR3 reads CASRGAGLSYEQYF. The CDR3 DNA reads as TGCGCCAGCAGAGGAGCGGGACTATCCTACGAGCAGTACTTC.

The rearrangement links TRBV2 to TRBJ1-4, with D possibly being TRBD1 (5 bases). The CDR3 is 14 amino acids. Germline CDR1 and CDR2: SNHLY and FYNNEI. V gave up 5 bases and J gave up 4 bases, with 11 bases separating them. CDR3 nucleotides: TGTGCCAGCAGTAAGGACACCATTAATGAAAAACTGTTTTTT. Protein: CASSKDTINEKLFF.

This clone was seen only a few times. The rearrangement links TRBV2 to TRBJ1-4; the D gene is possibly TRBD1 (5 bases). Trimming left V 4 bases short and J 4 bases short, with 13 bases between. Germline V gene data show CDR1 as SNHLY and CDR2 as FYNNEI. This CDR3 contains 15 residues. Here the CDR3 DNA reads TGTGCCAGCAGTGTGGGAGGGGCTGATAATGAAAAACTGTTTTTT. Its protein product is CASSVGGADNEKLFF.

The chain recombines TRBV5-1 with TRBJ1-1, with D hard to call. Germline CDR1 SGHRS, CDR2 YFSETQ. The CDR3 runs 14 residues. V gave up 4 bases and J gave up 1 base, with 11 bases separating them. CDR3 bases: TGCGCCAGCAGCGAATCCTCCTCGAACACTGAAGCTTTCTTT. It yields the protein CASSESSSNTEAFF.

The J gene is TRBJ2-6, the V gene TRBV7-3; 7 bases line up with TRBD2. Germline CDR1 SGHTA, CDR2 FQGTGA. Trimming removed 2 bases from V and 1 base from J; junction bases left unmatched: 8. The CDR3 is 18 amino acids. For the CDR3, the DNA is TGTGCCAGCAGCTTACGGGGCGGGAGTCTTTCTGGGGCCAACGTCCTGACTTTC. Protein: CASSLRGGSLSGANVLTF.

The chain employs TRBV4-2 and TRBJ1-5; 10 bases match TRBD1. This CDR3 has 14 residues. The germline CDR1 and CDR2 sequences are LGHNA and YNFKEQ. V was clipped by 4 bases and J by 7 bases; unmatched bases: 4. In DNA, the CDR3 is TGTGCCAGCAGCCGAGACAGGGGGCGACAGCCCCAGCATTTT. It is translated as CASSRDRGRQPQHF.

The chain combines TRBV5-1 with TRBJ2-1; D is perhaps TRBD1 (6 bases). The length of the CDR3 is 12 residues. Germline CDR1 and CDR2: SGHRS and YFSETQ. V gave up 2 bases and J gave up 10 bases, with 10 bases separating them. The CDR3: CASSLQGREQFF. DNA of the CDR3: TGCGCCAGCAGCTTACAGGGAAGAGAGCAGTTCTTC.

The chain has TRBV5-1 and TRBJ1-3; no clear D. Germline-derived CDR1 and CDR2 are SGHRS and YFSETQ. This CDR3 has 16 residues. V shed 5 bases and J shed 0 bases, with 15 bases lying between them. The CDR3 here is CASSPDRAGSGNTIYF. The CDR3 bases are TGCGCCAGCAGTCCAGACCGGGCGGGCTCTGGAAACACCATATATTTT.

The rearrangement uses TRBV7-2 and TRBJ2-4; D perhaps matches TRBD1 (6 bases). The CDR3 has 19 amino acids. From germline, CDR1 is SGHTA and CDR2 FQGNSA. The V end lost 3 bases, the J end lost 3 bases, and 24 bases lay between the germline ends. The CDR3 DNA is TGTGCCAGCAGCTTTCCAACAGGGAGTGGGGCATTAGACAAAAACATTCAGTACTTC. The encoded protein is CASSFPTGSGALDKNIQYF.

The chain has TRBV5-1 and TRBJ1-4; possibly TRBD1 for D (6 bases). Germline lookup yields CDR1 SGHRS and CDR2 YFSETQ. This CDR3 is 14 amino acids long. V was cut by 1 base and J by 8 bases, with 12 bases left in between. CDR3 DNA sequence: TGCGCCAGCAGCTTGACTTATGGGGGCGAAAAACTGTTTTTT. This encodes CASSLTYGGEKLFF.

The chain recombines TRBV5-1 with TRBJ1-2; D is ambiguous. The V gene's germline CDR1 is SGHRS and CDR2 YFSETQ. The CDR3 is 14 residues long. The V end lost 3 bases, the J end lost 4 bases, and 13 bases lay between the germline ends. Here the CDR3 DNA reads TGCGCCAGCAGCTCACCCGGGTGGCTCTATGGCTACACCTTC. This encodes CASSSPGWLYGYTF.

Only a few counts were recorded for this clone. The CDR3 here is CASSQDVGPAAGELFF. CDR3 coding DNA: TGCGCCAGCAGCCAAGATGTCGGGCCGGCGGCCGGGGAGCTGTTTTTT. The chain combines TRBV4-1 with TRBJ2-2, with D unclear. The germline V and J ends were trimmed by 0 bases and 6 bases, with 14 bases remaining between them. Germline values: CDR1 MGHRA, CDR2 YSYEKL. This CDR3 spans 16 amino acids.

This clone showed up just a few times. This chain joins TRBV27 and TRBJ1-5; D is possibly TRBD1 (5 bases). In germline, CDR1 is MNHEY, CDR2 SMNVEV (reference sequence). Trimming left V 0 bases short and J 6 bases short, with 12 bases between. The CDR3 sequence is 15 residues long. CDR3 DNA sequence: TGTGCCAGCAGTTTATCGATCGGGGGGGGTCAGCCCCAGCATTTT. It encodes CASSLSIGGGQPQHF.

The chain employs TRBV5-1 and TRBJ1-3; D is ambiguous. Germline CDR1 reads SGHRS; CDR2 reads YFSETQ. CDR3 length: 14 amino acids. Deletions cut 0 bases from V and 4 bases from J, with 8 bases between. CDR3 DNA: TGCGCCAGCAGCTTGGTAGGGTACGGAAACACCATATATTTT. This encodes CASSLVGYGNTIYF.

This clone was observed a few times. The rearrangement uses TRBV7-9 and TRBJ2-2; the D gene is possibly TRBD2 (6 bases). Trimming pared 5 bases from V and 4 bases from J, leaving 17 bases between. Germline-derived CDR1 and CDR2 are SEHNR and FQNEAQ (reference sequence). This CDR3 has 16 residues. In nucleotides, the CDR3 is TGTGCCAGCAGCCCACCCGGGAGCGAGGGCACCGGGGAGCTGTTTTTT. It encodes CASSPPGSEGTGELFF.

This chain joins TRBV5-1 and TRBJ2-3; TRBD2 matches at 9 bases. Germline loops: CDR1 SGHRS, CDR2 YFSETQ. Unmatched junction bases numbered 15, after V lost 1 base and J lost 6 bases. The CDR3 is made up of 18 amino acids. DNA for the CDR3: TGCGCCAGCAGCTTGACCTTCGGTAGCGGGGGCGCCCGGGATACGCAGTATTTT. Translated: CASSLTFGSGGARDTQYF.

The V gene is TRBV2, the J gene TRBJ2-4; D may be TRBD2 (5 bases). The CDR3 runs to 14 residues. The germline V and J ends were trimmed by 7 bases and 0 bases, with 10 bases remaining between them. The V gene's germline CDR1 is SNHLY and CDR2 FYNNEI. The CDR3, as DNA: TGTGCCAGCAACGGGGTTCTAGCCAAAAACATTCAGTACTTC. Its translation: CASNGVLAKNIQYF.

This clone has only a few counts. The chain has TRBV6-1 and TRBJ1-5; D is undetermined. CDR3 size: 15 residues. Trimming took off 7 bases at V and 8 bases at J, with 21 bases between the two ends. CDR1 is MNHNS and CDR2 is SASEGT in the germline V gene. CDR3 region: CASTLTANLREPQHF. The CDR3 DNA reads as TGTGCCAGCACCCTAACAGCAAACCTACGGGAGCCCCAGCATTTT.

In this sample, this clone turned up once. CDR3 protein: CASSLQPTSDTSTDTQYF. CDR3 DNA sequence: TGCGCCAGCAGCCTGCAACCGACTAGCGACACTAGCACAGATACGCAGTATTTT. V is TRBV4-1 and J is TRBJ2-3; 8 bases are shared with TRBD2. Germline values: CDR1 MGHRA, CDR2 YSYEKL. J was trimmed by 0 bases and V by 4 bases; bases with no gene match: 12. This CDR3 is 18 amino acids long.

This chain connects TRBV11-1 to TRBJ2-2; D not certain. This CDR3 comprises 13 residues. The germline gives CDR1 SGHAT, CDR2 FQDESV (reference sequence). Trimming stripped 1 base from V and 4 bases from J, with 4 bases between. CDR3 bases: TGTGCCAGCAGCTTAGAGCTCACCGGGGAGCTGTTTTTT. It encodes CASSLELTGELFF.

This chain uses TRBV28 with TRBJ2-2, with TRBD1 matching 9 bases. With V trimmed by 6 bases and J by 0 bases, 2 bases remained unmatched. CDR3 length: 15 amino acids. Germline loops: CDR1 MDHEN, CDR2 SYDVKM. DNA for the CDR3: TGTGCCAGCAGGGGACAGGGTTCGAACACCGGGGAGCTGTTTTTT. Protein sequence: CASRGQGSNTGELFF.

A word on this clone: No conserved phenylalanine or tryptophan is present at the end of the CDR3, so a read error is the likely explanation. Because the CDR3's place on the DNA is in doubt, the DNA is left out and the CDR3 is given as listed by TCRdb. CDR3 residues: CASSSSMTSGASL. V gene TRBV28 combines with J gene TRBJ2-7; the table's TRBD2 call for D was not verified on the DNA. Termini included, the CDR3 measures 13 amino acids. CDR1 MDHEN and CDR2 SYDVKM come from the germline V gene.

The chain combines TRBV28 with TRBJ2-2; D gene unclear. V was shortened by 4 bases and J by 6 bases, with 6 bases between the two germline ends. CDR3 length: 12 residues. Germline CDR1 and CDR2: MDHEN and SYDVKM. The CDR3 region has the DNA TGTGCCAGCAGTTCTTTCTCCGGGGAGCTGTTTTTT. Encoded protein: CASSSFSGELFF.

V is TRBV9 and J is TRBJ1-5, with 9 bases fitting TRBD1. The CDR3 runs to 15 residues. V was pared by 7 bases and J by 7 bases, with 12 bases of the junction left unmatched. Per germline, CDR1 SGDLS and CDR2 YYNGEE. Here the CDR3 DNA reads TGTGCCAGCGGGGCGGGACAGGGTTCCCCGCAGCCCCAGCATTTT. The encoded protein is CASGAGQGSPQPQHF.

The chain employs TRBV1 and TRBJ2-1; the D call TRBD2 from the table was never checked on the DNA. TRBV1 is tagged as a pseudogene. The CDR3 extends over 13 amino acids. This CDR3 is CTSSQDRSETQFF. Here the CDR3 DNA reads TGCACCAGCAGCCAAGATAGGAGCGAGACCCAGTTCTTC.